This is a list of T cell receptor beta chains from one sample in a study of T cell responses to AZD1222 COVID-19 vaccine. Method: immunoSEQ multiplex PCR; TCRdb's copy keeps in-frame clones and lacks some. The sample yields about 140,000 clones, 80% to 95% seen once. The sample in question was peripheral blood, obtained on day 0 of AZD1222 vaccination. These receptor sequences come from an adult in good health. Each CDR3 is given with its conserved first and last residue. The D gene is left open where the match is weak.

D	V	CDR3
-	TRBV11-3	CASSYTPYSYEWQYF
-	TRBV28	CASRGLQETQYF
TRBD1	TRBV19	CASRYSAGRGPGELFF
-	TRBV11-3	CASSAGSWANVLTF
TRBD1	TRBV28	CASSFALGQGRGTEAFF
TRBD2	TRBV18	CASSPKGRGGLYEQYF
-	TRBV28	CASSHPWGSEGNEQFF
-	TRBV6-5	CASSYFQASGNTIYF
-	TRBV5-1	CASSLGLYFNEQFF
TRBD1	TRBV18	CASSLGDSSTNEKLFF
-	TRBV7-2	CASSPSRAKNIQYF
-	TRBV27	CASSLGYGYTF
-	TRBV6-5	CASSYTGDSYEQYF
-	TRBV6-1	CASSEAAVPQPQHF
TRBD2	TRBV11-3	CASSEKGLLAGGWYNEQFF
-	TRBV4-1	CASSPRDRQKLFF
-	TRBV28	CASSFGQGRTLAGELFF
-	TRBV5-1	CASSSNGPNSGNTIYF
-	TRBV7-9	CASSLDMWGGRNTIYF
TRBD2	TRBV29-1	CSVQGLTYTDTQYF
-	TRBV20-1	CSASPAPRMNTEAFF
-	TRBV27	CASSLLGTNTEAFF
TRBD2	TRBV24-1	CATSDLGAGDTGELFF
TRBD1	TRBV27	CASSSRTGIREKLFF
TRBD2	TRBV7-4	CASSLTPTRLAGIGEQYF
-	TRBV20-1	CSASSGANYNEQFF
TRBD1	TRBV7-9	CASSSTTGGIGSNYGYTF
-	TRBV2	CASSLSNEKLFF
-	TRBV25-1	CASSGAADTQYF
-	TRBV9	CASSRGDEQYF
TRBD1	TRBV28	CATTDRESTGELFF
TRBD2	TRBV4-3	CASSPSGGAFGEQFF
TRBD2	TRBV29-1	CSGGRDSTFYNEQFF
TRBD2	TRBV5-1	CASSFGTSSKEQYF
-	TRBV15	CATSRVGGMVQPQHF
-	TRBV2	CASRYALGQYF
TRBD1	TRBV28	CASSSGQGRYGYTF
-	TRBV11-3	CASSLDRLGGTLQETQYF
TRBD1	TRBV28	CASSSVGGQGDNEQFF
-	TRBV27	CASSTRPGREQYF
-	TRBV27	CASSLSAGEAFF
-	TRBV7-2	CASSFRREAGELFF
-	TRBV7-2	CASSLVSSYNEQFF
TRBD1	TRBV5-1	CASSHTGTDNQETQYF
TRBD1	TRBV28	CASSPSSHRGYGYTF
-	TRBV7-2	CASSLRVGTEAFF
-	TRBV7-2	CASSPRVTSEQFF
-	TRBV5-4	CASSGRGTEQYF
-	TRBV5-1	CASSLIAGSTDTQYF
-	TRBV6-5	CASSPTGAISYEQYF